The 25 T cell receptor beta chains below come from one sample, sequenced in a study of cytomegalovirus exposure and HLA in healthy donors. The PCR was carried out with 60 Vbeta primers and 13 Jbeta primers. Profiling relied on immunoSEQ multiplex PCR, and the TCRdb table lists in-frame clones only, not all of them. The sample contains approximately 44,000 clones, roughly 80% of which appear only once. The sequencing sample was made of PBMCs. The origin of the receptors is a middle-aged man in good health and CMV-seronegative.

The rearrangement joins TRBV7-2 to TRBJ2-7; a possible D gene is TRBD1 (5 bases). The CDR3 loop spans 11 amino acids. CDR1 and CDR2 from the germline V gene are SGHTA and FQGNSA. Trimming took off 5 bases at V and 6 bases at J, with 8 bases between the two ends. The CDR3 region has the DNA TGTGCCAGCAGCCAGGGTGCCGAGCAGTACTTC. It specifies CASSQGAEQYF.

The genes are TRBV18 and TRBJ2-5; D gene unclear. V gave up 3 bases and J gave up 0 bases, with 8 bases separating them. CDR3 length: 14 residues. CDR1 is KGHSH and CDR2 is LQKENI in the germline V gene. CDR3 nucleotide sequence: TGTGCCAGCTCACCCCAGGCAAACCAAGAGACCCAGTACTTC. It encodes CASSPQANQETQYF.

The chain has TRBV7-2 and TRBJ2-7; D possibly corresponds to TRBD1 (7 bases). V dropped 1 base and J dropped 9 bases, with 16 bases sitting between them. Germline-derived CDR1 and CDR2 are SGHTA and FQGNSA. This CDR3 has 14 amino acids. CDR3 amino acids: CASSLGRGQGGQYF. The CDR3, as DNA: TGTGCCAGCAGCTTAGGGCGGGGTCAGGGGGGGCAGTACTTC. Using reference TRBV7-2 and TRBJ2-7 for the parts outside the CDR3, the full variable domain is GAGVSQSPSNKVTEKGKDVELRCDPISGHTALYWYRQSLGQGLEFLIYFQGNSAPDKSGLPSDRFSAERTGGSVSTLTIQRTQQEDSAVYLCASSLGRGQGGQYFGPGTRLTVT.

CDR3 residues: CASSSGTSGANEQFF. CDR3 nucleotides: TGTGCCAGCAGCTCCGGGACTAGCGGGGCCAATGAGCAGTTCTTC. The chain has TRBV11-2 and TRBJ2-1, with TRBD2 identical over 13 bases. CDR1 is SGHAT and CDR2 is FQNNGV in the germline V gene. Trimming took 4 bases from V and 6 from J; bases not matched to a gene: 3. This CDR3 region has 15 residues. Full variable domain (remainder filled in from reference TRBV11-2 and TRBJ2-1): EAGVAQSPRYKIIEKRQSVAFWCNPISGHATLYWYQQILGQGPKLLIQFQNNGVVDDSQLPKDRFSAERLKGVDSTLKIQPAKLEDSAVYLCASSSGTSGANEQFFGPGTRLTVL.

J is TRBJ2-5 and V is TRBV5-1, with TRBD2 identical over 12 bases. V lost 0 bases, J lost 3 bases, and 12 bases stayed unmatched. CDR1 is SGHRS, CDR2 YFSETQ, per germline. The CDR3 is 19 residues long. The CDR3 nucleotides read TGCGCCAGCAGCTTGGCGGGCCCGACTAGCGGGGGTTTGGAAGAGACCCAGTACTTC. Translating it yields CASSLAGPTSGGLEETQYF.

This clone was counted a few times. This rearrangement joins TRBV29-1 to TRBJ2-7; perhaps TRBD2 as D (5 bases). CDR3 length: 12 amino acids. Trimming took 6 bases from V and 4 from J, leaving 13 bases between them. CDR1 is SQVTM and CDR2 is ANQGSEA in the germline V gene. CDR3 in DNA: TGCAGCGTCGCCCAGGACTTTTACGAGCAGTACTTC. It codes for CSVAQDFYEQYF.

The sample holds one count of this clone. The same CDR3 also results from other DNA sequences found in this sample. The gene calls are TRBV2 and TRBJ1-5; possibly TRBD1 for D (5 bases). Trimming removed 6 bases from V and 4 bases from J, with 7 bases in between. The CDR3 runs to 12 residues. Germline V gene data show CDR1 as SNHLY and CDR2 as FYNNEI. The CDR3 DNA sequence: TGTGCCAGCAGCGGGGGGAATCAGCCCCAGCATTTT. Translated: CASSGGNQPQHF.

This chain links TRBV7-9 with TRBJ2-7; D is unclear. The length of the CDR3 is 13 residues. Germline V gene sequence: CDR1 SEHNR, CDR2 FQNEAQ (reference sequence). V lost 2 bases and J 6 bases, leaving 11 bases between the germline ends. The CDR3 DNA sequence: TGTGCCAGCAGCTTAAGGCCCACGGGCGAGCAGTACTTC. Amino acids: CASSLRPTGEQYF.

The count of this clone is one. The chain uses TRBV9 and TRBJ2-7; D ambiguous. V was shortened by 0 bases and J by 3 bases, with 7 bases between the two germline ends. From germline, CDR1 is SGDLS and CDR2 YYNGEE. The CDR3 consists of 13 residues. CDR3 DNA sequence: TGTGCCAGCAGCGTAGGGGCCTACTACGAGCAGTACTTC. It is translated as CASSVGAYYEQYF.

V and J are TRBV7-3 and TRBJ2-7; 7 bases line up with TRBD2. With V trimmed by 0 bases and J by 7 bases, 3 bases remained unmatched. Germline V gene lookup returns CDR1 SGHTA and CDR2 FQGTGA. This CDR3 has 13 amino acids. CDR3 sequence reads: CASSLTGGDEQYF. The DNA of the CDR3 is TGTGCCAGCAGCTTAACGGGAGGGGATGAGCAGTACTTC.

This clone was counted only a few times. This chain joins TRBV2 and TRBJ1-5; TRBD1 is a possible D gene (5 bases). Trimming took 6 bases from V and 1 from J, leaving 10 bases between them. Germline CDR1 reads SNHLY; CDR2 reads FYNNEI. The CDR3 consists of 14 residues. For the CDR3, the DNA is TGTGCCAGCAGAGCAGGGTTAAGCAATCAGCCCCAGCATTTT. This translates into CASRAGLSNQPQHF. The complete variable domain, with remaining parts taken from reference TRBV2 and TRBJ1-5, reads EPEVTQTPSHQVTQMGQEVILRCVPISNHLYFYWYRQILGQKVEFLVSFYNNEISEKSEIFDDQFSVERPDGSNFTLKIRSTKLEDSAMYFCASRAGLSNQPQHFGDGTRLSIL.

The chain recombines TRBV27 with TRBJ2-7; tentative D call: TRBD2 (7 bases). Trimming pared 5 bases from V and 4 bases from J, leaving 15 bases between. CDR3 length: 14 residues. Germline lookup yields CDR1 MNHEY and CDR2 SMNVEV (reference sequence). This CDR3 reads CASSRTERGYEQYF. The CDR3 bases are TGTGCCAGCAGTCGGACAGAGCGGGGTTACGAGCAGTACTTC.

This sequence joins TRBV7-2 and TRBJ2-7; 10 bases are shared with TRBD2. The CDR3 covers 14 residues. Germline V gene sequence: CDR1 SGHTA, CDR2 FQGNSA. J was trimmed by 5 bases and V by 5 bases; bases with no gene match: 6. The CDR3 protein is CASSILAGRHEQYF. CDR3 bases: TGTGCCAGCAGCATACTAGCGGGACGCCACGAGCAGTACTTC.

The CDR3 protein is CASSTDRGAGYEQYF. CDR3 nucleotides: TGTGCCAGCAGTACCGACAGGGGGGCCGGCTACGAGCAGTACTTC. This chain joins TRBV28 and TRBJ2-7; 9 positions agree with TRBD1. Germline CDR1 reads MDHEN; CDR2 reads SYDVKM. Unmatched junction bases numbered 8, after V lost 5 bases and J lost 3 bases. CDR3 length: 15 amino acids.

The chain has TRBV4-3 and TRBJ2-2, with 10 bases fitting TRBD1. The CDR3 contains 16 residues. CDR1 and CDR2 (germline): LGHNA, YSLEER. J was trimmed by 7 bases and V by 1 base; bases with no gene match: 6. CDR3 loop: CASSQAGTGAVGELFF. CDR3 nucleotides: TGCGCCAGCAGCCAAGCTGGGACAGGGGCTGTCGGGGAGCTGTTTTTT.

The rearrangement joins TRBV2 to TRBJ1-1; 11 nucleotides line up with TRBD1. This CDR3 region has 16 residues. CDR1 is SNHLY, CDR2 FYNNEI, per germline. After removal of 6 bases from V and 1 base from J, the junction contained 7 bases not matched to a gene. Here the CDR3 reads CASSGGTGGWNTEAFF. CDR3 DNA: TGTGCCAGCAGCGGTGGGACAGGGGGATGGAACACTGAAGCTTTCTTT.

The chain joins TRBV19 to TRBJ2-2, with 9 nucleotides matching TRBD2. CDR1 is LNHDA, CDR2 SQIVND, per germline (reference sequence). The CDR3 has 16 residues. V lost 4 bases, J lost 8 bases, and 11 bases stayed unmatched. The CDR3 loop reads CASSTLGGGELGELFF. CDR3 sequence (DNA): TGTGCCAGTAGTACCCTCGGCGGGGGGGAATTAGGGGAGCTGTTTTTT. The complete variable domain, with remaining parts taken from reference TRBV19 and TRBJ2-2, reads DGGITQSPKYLFRKEGQNVTLSCEQNLNHDAMYWYRQDPGQGLRLIYYSQIVNDFQKGDIAEGYSVSREKKESFPLTVTSAQKNPTAFYLCASSTLGGGELGELFFGEGSRLTVL.

This clone was detected only a few times. The chain links TRBV27 to TRBJ1-1; a weak D match, TRBD1 (5 bases). This CDR3 contains 14 residues. CDR1 and CDR2 from the germline V gene are MNHEY and SMNVEV (reference sequence). V gave up 0 bases and J gave up 3 bases, with 8 bases separating them. CDR3 sequence: CASSLSQGYTEAFF. CDR3 DNA: TGTGCCAGCAGTTTATCCCAGGGCTACACTGAAGCTTTCTTT.

The chain carries TRBV19 and TRBJ2-1, with a tentative D call TRBD2 (6 bases). Looked up from germline, CDR1 is LNHDA and CDR2 is SQIVND (reference sequence). Trimming left V 7 bases short and J 2 bases short, with 18 bases between. The CDR3 totals 16 residues. CDR3 protein: CASMREGRPPYNEQFF. CDR3 DNA: TGTGCCAGTATGCGTGAAGGGAGGCCCCCCTACAATGAGCAGTTCTTC.

The chain joins TRBV9 to TRBJ1-2, with D uncertain. This CDR3 contains 15 residues. V was clipped by 0 bases and J by 5 bases, with 14 bases between them. Germline CDR1 SGDLS, CDR2 YYNGEE. DNA of the CDR3: TGTGCCAGCAGCGTAGGGGGAACTCCGGGGTATGGCTACACCTTC. Translated, it gives CASSVGGTPGYGYTF. Variable domain in full (rest from reference TRBV9 and TRBJ1-2): DSGVTQTPKHLITATGQRVTLRCSPRSGDLSVYWYQQSLDQGLQFLIQYYNGEERAKGNILERFSAQQFPDLHSELNLSSLELGDSALYFCASSVGGTPGYGYTFGSGTRLTVV.

This clone was counted a single time. The chain carries TRBV6-1 and TRBJ2-7, with D maybe TRBD1 (6 bases). This CDR3 is 14 amino acids long. Looked up from germline, CDR1 is MNHNS and CDR2 is SASEGT. V lost 6 bases to trimming and J lost 2 bases, with 14 bases between them. The CDR3 DNA is TGTGCCAGCAGACTTTCAGGGGCCACCTACGAGCAGTACTTC. Residues: CASRLSGATYEQYF.

This clone was detected a few times. The chain is built from TRBV25-1 and TRBJ2-7; D remains unclear. Deletions cut 4 bases from V and 5 bases from J, with 15 bases between. Germline CDR1 MGHDK, CDR2 SYGVNS. The CDR3 spans 14 residues. The DNA for the CDR3 is TGTGCCAGCAGTGGAGTCTTAACAGCTCACGAGCAGTACTTC. It yields the protein CASSGVLTAHEQYF.

This clone has more than one count but fewer than ten. The J gene is TRBJ1-5, the V gene TRBV4-3, with a weak D call TRBD1 (6 bases). The V gene lost 0 bases and the J gene lost 6 bases, with 12 bases spanning the gap. The length of the CDR3 is 15 residues. Germline V gene lookup returns CDR1 LGHNA and CDR2 YSLEER. DNA of the CDR3: TGCGCCAGCAGCCAAGATCACAGGGCGCGTCAGCCCCAGCATTTT. Protein: CASSQDHRARQPQHF.

In its sample, this clone was seen a few times. The rearrangement joins TRBV4-3 to TRBJ2-6; 7 bases match TRBD2. Germline CDR1 and CDR2: LGHNA and YSLEER. The CDR3 covers 17 residues. The V segment lost 2 bases and the J segment 0 bases; nucleotides outside the gene matches: 4. In DNA form, the CDR3 reads TGCGCCAGCAGCCAATCCGGGGGGAGCTCTGGGGCCAACGTCCTGACTTTC. This translates into CASSQSGGSSGANVLTF.

The chain uses TRBV27 and TRBJ2-7; D may be TRBD2 (6 bases). V lost 2 bases, J lost 3 bases, and 20 bases lay in between. In germline, CDR1 is MNHEY, CDR2 SMNVEV (reference sequence). CDR3 length equals 17 residues. In DNA form, the CDR3 reads TGTGCCAGCAGTTTAAAAGCAGGAGGGTCATTCTTCTACGAGCAGTACTTC. The encoded protein is CASSLKAGGSFFYEQYF.